The 23 T cell receptor beta chains presented below share a single source sample, sequenced in a study of blood T cell repertoires in COVID-19. Here immunoSEQ multiplex PCR was the method, and the copy in TCRdb shows in-frame clones only, minus some. The sample records about 190,000 clones, around 84% being singletons. Input material: peripheral blood. These receptors came from a young man with active or convalescent COVID-19.

This chain joins TRBV21-1 and TRBJ1-5. TRBV21-1 is a pseudogene segment. This CDR3 has 19 residues. CDR3 residues: CASSKGGGGQHHSNQPQHF. CDR3 DNA sequence: TGTGCCAGCAGCAAAGGGGGAGGGGGGCAACATCATAGCAATCAGCCCCAGCATTTT.

This clone was counted a single time. The genes are TRBV7-9 and TRBJ1-2; TRBD1 agrees at 11 bases. From germline, CDR1 is SEHNR and CDR2 FQNEAQ (reference sequence). V gave up 3 bases and J gave up 6 bases; unmatched junction bases: 9. The CDR3 loop spans 16 amino acids. This CDR3 is CASSFSRTGGAHGYTF. Written as DNA, the CDR3 is TGTGCCAGCAGCTTCAGCCGGACAGGGGGCGCCCATGGCTACACCTTC.

V and J are TRBV7-9 and TRBJ1-4, with 10 bases lining up with TRBD1. V lost 1 base and J lost 6; bases outside the gene matches: 5. The germline V gene encodes CDR1 SEHNR and CDR2 FQNEAQ (reference sequence). The length of the CDR3 is 16 residues. CDR3 sequence: CASSLGETGGDEKLFF. The CDR3 coding sequence is TGTGCCAGCAGCTTAGGAGAGACAGGGGGCGATGAAAAACTGTTTTTT.

Turning to this clone: This sample includes further DNA sequences coding for the same CDR3. The DNA of the CDR3 is TGTGCCAGCAGTTTACAGGGTTTGAACACTGAAGCTTTCTTT. The encoded protein is CASSLQGLNTEAFF. The chain employs TRBV27 and TRBJ1-1; tentative D call: TRBD1 (5 bases). The germline gives CDR1 MNHEY, CDR2 SMNVEV (reference sequence). The CDR3 spans 14 residues. Trimming removed 2 bases from V and 0 bases from J, with 7 bases in between.

The CDR3 DNA reads as TGTGCCAGCTCACCAACGACAGGGGGGAAAGAGACCCAGTACTTC. This sequence encodes CASSPTTGGKETQYF. The rearrangement joins TRBV18 to TRBJ2-5, with 9 bases fitting TRBD1. V lost 2 bases to trimming and J lost 3 bases; unmatched junction nucleotides: 4. CDR3 length: 15 amino acids. From germline, CDR1 is KGHSH and CDR2 LQKENI.

The chain employs TRBV6-6 and TRBJ2-3, with 10 positions matching TRBD2. Per the germline V gene, CDR1 is MNHNY and CDR2 is SVGAGI (reference sequence). The CDR3 runs 16 residues. The trim removed 3 bases at V and 0 bases at J, leaving 3 bases unmatched. DNA for the CDR3: TGTGCCAGCAGTTATCGAGCGGGGGGGAGCACAGATACGCAGTATTTT. Protein sequence: CASSYRAGGSTDTQYF.

The CDR3 DNA reads TGTGCCAGCAGCTCCCCGACAGGGTTGACTTGGGATGAGCAGTTCTTC. Its translation is CASSSPTGLTWDEQFF. V is TRBV7-9 and J is TRBJ2-1, with 7 bases that match TRBD1. Germline CDR1 SEHNR, CDR2 FQNEAQ (reference sequence). The CDR3 has 16 residues. V lost 4 bases and J lost 8; bases outside the gene matches: 14.

The chain couples TRBV27 to TRBJ2-7; 8 nucleotides line up with TRBD1. The germline V gene encodes CDR1 MNHEY and CDR2 SMNVEV (reference sequence). Trimming cost V 3 bases and J 5 bases; bases outside gene matches: 3. CDR3 length: 13 amino acids. In nucleotides, the CDR3 is TGTGCCAGCAGTTTTGTCAGGGGGCACGAGCAGTACGTC. Residues: CASSFVRGHEQYV.

The chain joins TRBV21-1 to TRBJ2-3; TRBD1, the table's D call, was not compared with the DNA. TRBV21-1 is classified as a pseudogene. The CDR3 sequence is 17 residues long. The CDR3 is CASSPPLDRGSTDTQYF. CDR3 in DNA: TGTGCCAGCAGCCCCCCATTAGACAGGGGAAGCACAGATACGCAGTATTTT.

The rearrangement uses TRBV27 and TRBJ2-7; possibly TRBD1 for D (6 bases). The germline V gene encodes CDR1 MNHEY and CDR2 SMNVEV (reference sequence). This CDR3 has 14 amino acids. With 5 bases removed from V and 3 bases from J, the gap between germline ends came to 14 bases. The CDR3 coding sequence is TGTGCCAGCAGTCCTTACGCGGACAGCTACGAGCAGTACGTC. Its protein product is CASSPYADSYEQYV.

The chain links TRBV19 to TRBJ2-7; D unclear. The germline V and J ends were trimmed by 1 base and 1 base, with 8 bases remaining between them. The CDR3 has 14 amino acids. From germline, CDR1 is LNHDA and CDR2 SQIVND (reference sequence). The CDR3 DNA is TGTGCCAGTAGTATAGCTCAGTCGTCCTACGAGCAGTACTTC. As protein: CASSIAQSSYEQYF.

The V and J genes are TRBV9 and TRBJ2-3, with D possibly matching TRBD2 (6 bases). Germline V CDR1 and CDR2: SGDLS, YYNGEE. The V gene lost 0 bases and the J gene lost 0 bases, with 17 bases spanning the gap. The CDR3 extends over 18 amino acids. This chain's CDR3 is CASSVGATGGSSTDTQYF. As DNA, the CDR3 is TGTGCCAGCAGCGTAGGCGCAACCGGGGGTTCCAGCACAGATACGCAGTATTTT. Variable domain in full (rest from reference TRBV9 and TRBJ2-3): DSGVTQTPKHLITATGQRVTLRCSPRSGDLSVYWYQQSLDQGLQFLIQYYNGEERAKGNILERFSAQQFPDLHSELNLSSLELGDSALYFCASSVGATGGSSTDTQYFGPGTRLTVL.

As concerns this clone: A junction end diverges from the germline sequence, so it may reflect a read error. The rearrangement joins TRBV19 to TRBJ1-5; the D gene is possibly TRBD1 (5 bases). This CDR3 spans 15 amino acids. Germline assignment: CDR1 LNHDA and CDR2 SQIVND (reference sequence). The CDR3 DNA follows: TGTGCCAGTAGTACACGCGGGACCGCGTATCAACCCCAGCATTTT. Translation: CASSTRGTAYQPQHF.

In its sample, this clone was seen once. The rearrangement joins TRBV4-1 to TRBJ2-1; 11 bases line up with TRBD2. V lost 4 bases, J lost 4 bases, and 6 bases stayed unmatched. Germline-derived CDR1 and CDR2 are MGHRA and YSYEKL. The CDR3 length is 16 residues. CDR3 residues: CASSPAGTSGYNEQFF. DNA of the CDR3: TGCGCCAGCAGCCCGGCCGGGACTAGCGGTTACAATGAGCAGTTCTTC.

The chain links TRBV7-9 to TRBJ1-1, with D unclear. The CDR3 length is 12 residues. Germline V gene data show CDR1 as SEHNR and CDR2 as FQNEAQ (reference sequence). Trimming left V 5 bases short and J 4 bases short, with 8 bases between. The CDR3 here is CASSPRVTEAFF. The DNA of the CDR3 is TGTGCCAGCAGCCCGAGGGTCACTGAAGCTTTCTTT.

The J gene is TRBJ1-1, the V gene TRBV19; TRBD1 matches at 8 bases. The V and J ends lost 5 bases and 5 bases, in that order; junction bases with no gene match: 7. CDR1 is LNHDA, CDR2 SQIVND, per germline (reference sequence). This CDR3 has 14 residues. In DNA form, the CDR3 reads TGTGCCAGTAGTCGGGCGCAGGGGGCAACTGAAGCTTTCTTT. Translating gives CASSRAQGATEAFF. Variable domain in full (rest from reference TRBV19 and TRBJ1-1): DGGITQSPKYLFRKEGQNVTLSCEQNLNHDAMYWYRQDPGQGLRLIYYSQIVNDFQKGDIAEGYSVSREKKESFPLTVTSAQKNPTAFYLCASSRAQGATEAFFGQGTRLTVV.

Only one count was recorded for this clone. This chain uses TRBV12-5 with TRBJ1-1; weak D call: TRBD1 (6 bases). V lost 6 bases, J lost 12 bases, and 23 bases lay in between. Germline CDR1 and CDR2: LGHNT and FRNRAP. The CDR3 is 14 amino acids. CDR3 in DNA: TGTGCTAGTGGCCCGGGGGGGGGACACCGGGCAACTTTCTTT. Translation gives CASGPGGGHRATFF.

The genes are TRBV18 and TRBJ2-1; 7 bases match TRBD1. From germline, CDR1 is KGHSH and CDR2 LQKENI. The CDR3 has 16 residues. Unmatched junction bases numbered 8, after V lost 2 bases and J lost 4 bases. The CDR3 DNA follows: TGTGCCAGCTCACCAGACCCGGGACAGATATACAATGAGCAGTTCTTC. This codes for CASSPDPGQIYNEQFF.

The chain joins TRBV3-1 (or the pseudogene TRBV3-2) to TRBJ2-3; 10 positions match TRBD2. V gave up 3 bases and J gave up 1 base; unmatched junction bases: 4. Germline-derived CDR1 and CDR2 are LGHDT and YNNKEL (reference sequence). This CDR3 spans 16 amino acids. The CDR3 nucleotides read TGTGCCAGCAGCCATTCTGGGACTAGCGGCACAGATACGCAGTATTTT. Its protein is CASSHSGTSGTDTQYF.

The V and J genes are TRBV5-4 and TRBJ1-1; D call uncertain. Germline V gives CDR1 SGHNT, CDR2 YYREEE (reference sequence). The CDR3 is 17 amino acids. With 0 bases removed from V and 0 bases from J, the gap between germline ends came to 15 bases. This CDR3 is CASSLAAGGPMNTEAFF. CDR3 nucleotide sequence: TGTGCCAGCAGCTTGGCGGCAGGAGGGCCGATGAACACTGAAGCTTTCTTT.

The V gene is TRBV2, the J gene TRBJ1-2; D not certain. Trimming left V 11 bases short and J 1 base short, with 14 bases between. There are 13 residues in the CDR3. CDR1 SNHLY and CDR2 FYNNEI come from the germline V gene. In nucleotides, the CDR3 is TGTGCCCAAGCCCAAAGTTTTAACTATGGCTACACCTTC. It specifies CAQAQSFNYGYTF.

The chain couples TRBV6-5 to TRBJ2-7; 9 bases are shared with TRBD1. Germline V gene lookup returns CDR1 MNHEY and CDR2 SVGAGI. V shed 5 bases and J 3 bases; nucleotides not matched to a gene: 8. The CDR3 runs to 15 residues. The CDR3 sequence is CASSQIQGAYYEQYF. The CDR3 nucleotides read TGTGCCAGCAGTCAGATACAGGGGGCTTACTACGAGCAGTACTTC.

V and J are TRBV2 and TRBJ2-5; 9 bases map to TRBD1. Germline values: CDR1 SNHLY, CDR2 FYNNEI. The V segment lost 5 bases and the J segment 3 bases; nucleotides outside the gene matches: 4. This CDR3 contains 14 residues. CDR3 sequence: CASSLDRGKETQYF. The CDR3 DNA follows: TGTGCCAGCAGTTTGGACAGGGGAAAAGAGACCCAGTACTTC.